These T cell receptor beta chains were read from a single sample in a study of cytomegalovirus exposure and HLA in healthy donors. Method: immunoSEQ multiplex PCR; TCRdb's copy keeps in-frame clones and lacks some. The data contain fewer than 200,000 clones, around 75% of them singletons. The sample consisted of PBMCs. Source of these receptors: a male donor in good health and CMV-seronegative. Both conserved end residues are part of each CDR3. A D gene is named only where the DNA matches it firmly. Some rows have no size entry. The others give once, few or many, or a class for an expanded clone.

CDR3nt: TGTGCCAGCAGCTCCGGGACAGGGGGCCCCTATAATTCACCCCTCCACTTT
CDR3aa: CASSSGTGGPYNSPLHF
v_gene: TRBV5-6
abundance: once
j_gene: TRBJ1-6
d_gene: TRBD1

CDR3nt: TGTGCCAGCAGCTTGGTGGGGCCCCAAGAGACCCAGTACTTC
CDR3aa: CASSLVGPQETQYF
v_gene: TRBV5-4
abundance: -
j_gene: TRBJ2-5
d_gene: -

CDR3nt: TGTGCCAGCACTGGGACAGGCCCCACCTACGAGCAGTACTTC
CDR3aa: CASTGTGPTYEQYF
v_gene: TRBV6-5
abundance: once
j_gene: TRBJ2-7
d_gene: TRBD1

CDR3nt: TGTGCCAGCAGTACCGGCAGGGGCTACGAGCAGTACTTC
CDR3aa: CASSTGRGYEQYF
v_gene: TRBV6-1
abundance: -
j_gene: TRBJ2-7
d_gene: -

CDR3nt: TGTGCCAGCAGCTTGAAGGGGGACTATGGCTACACCTTC
CDR3aa: CASSLKGDYGYTF
v_gene: TRBV5-4
abundance: -
j_gene: TRBJ1-2
d_gene: -

CDR3nt: TGTGCCAGCAGCTACGAACAGAATGGCCCTTGGGCCGGGGAGCTGTTTTTT
CDR3aa: CASSYEQNGPWAGELFF
v_gene: TRBV7-8
abundance: once
j_gene: TRBJ2-2
d_gene: -

CDR3nt: TGTGCCAGCAGTTACTCGGGGCCCGGCGATCAGCCCCAGCATTTT
CDR3aa: CASSYSGPGDQPQHF
v_gene: TRBV6-5
abundance: -
j_gene: TRBJ1-5
d_gene: -

CDR3nt: TGTGCCATCAGTGAAATGACAGGAACTAACTATGGCTACACCTTC
CDR3aa: CAISEMTGTNYGYTF
v_gene: TRBV10-3
abundance: -
j_gene: TRBJ1-2
d_gene: -

CDR3nt: TGCGCCAGCAGCTCGAGACGACAGGGGGTTAGTGAAAAACTGTTTTTT
CDR3aa: CASSSRRQGVSEKLFF
v_gene: TRBV5-1
abundance: -
j_gene: TRBJ1-4
d_gene: TRBD1

CDR3nt: TGTGCCAGCAGTTACTATACTATCCAAGAGACCCAGTACTTC
CDR3aa: CASSYYTIQETQYF
v_gene: TRBV6-6
abundance: -
j_gene: TRBJ2-5
d_gene: -

CDR3nt: TGTGCCTGGACCCGACAGGGTGTCGGCAATCAGCCCCAGCATTTT
CDR3aa: CAWTRQGVGNQPQHF
v_gene: TRBV30
abundance: -
j_gene: TRBJ1-5
d_gene: TRBD1

CDR3nt: TGCAGCGTTGCCCCGTCAGGATCCTACGAGCAGTACTTC
CDR3aa: CSVAPSGSYEQYF
v_gene: TRBV29-1
abundance: -
j_gene: TRBJ2-7
d_gene: -

CDR3nt: TGTGCCAGCAGCTTTGCGGGACAGGGCAATGAGCAGTTCTTC
CDR3aa: CASSFAGQGNEQFF
v_gene: TRBV5-4
abundance: -
j_gene: TRBJ2-1
d_gene: TRBD1

CDR3nt: TGTGCCAGCAGCCAAGTTACGGGGGACGAGACCCAGTACTTC
CDR3aa: CASSQVTGDETQYF
v_gene: TRBV4-2
abundance: few
j_gene: TRBJ2-5
d_gene: -

CDR3nt: TGTGCCAGCAGCGTAGACAGGCAAGAGACCCAGTACTTC
CDR3aa: CASSVDRQETQYF
v_gene: TRBV2
abundance: -
j_gene: TRBJ2-5
d_gene: -

CDR3nt: TGCGCCAGCACCGAACAGGGGGTCGGGCCAGGAAACATTCAGTACTTC
CDR3aa: CASTEQGVGPGNIQYF
v_gene: TRBV5-1
abundance: -
j_gene: TRBJ2-4
d_gene: TRBD1

CDR3nt: TGTGCCAGCTCACCACCAACGGGGGAAAAACTGTTTTTT
CDR3aa: CASSPPTGEKLFF
v_gene: TRBV18
abundance: -
j_gene: TRBJ1-4
d_gene: -

CDR3nt: TGTGCCAGCAGCTCAGGGATTTTTCCGAGAGAGACCATATATTTT
CDR3aa: CASSSGIFPRETIYF
v_gene: TRBV11-2
abundance: -
j_gene: TRBJ1-3
d_gene: -

CDR3nt: TGTGCCAGCAGCCCGCGGACAGGGCGGGGCGAGCAGTACTTC
CDR3aa: CASSPRTGRGEQYF
v_gene: TRBV7-9
abundance: -
j_gene: TRBJ2-7
d_gene: TRBD1

CDR3nt: TGTGCCAGTAGTATGGTTGAGTATGGCTACACCTTC
CDR3aa: CASSMVEYGYTF
v_gene: TRBV19
abundance: -
j_gene: TRBJ1-2
d_gene: -

CDR3nt: TGTGCCAGCTCACCACCGAGCGGGACCGAGCAGTACTTC
CDR3aa: CASSPPSGTEQYF
v_gene: TRBV18
abundance: -
j_gene: TRBJ2-7
d_gene: TRBD2

CDR3nt: TGTGCCAGCAGTTACTCCGCCGACAGGGATTTTGCCTTC
CDR3aa: CASSYSADRDFAF
v_gene: TRBV6-5
abundance: -
j_gene: TRBJ1-2
d_gene: TRBD1

CDR3nt: TGTGCCTGGAGTGTGGGGACAGGGGCTTACAATGAGCAGTTCTTC
CDR3aa: CAWSVGTGAYNEQFF
v_gene: TRBV30
abundance: -
j_gene: TRBJ2-1
d_gene: TRBD1

CDR3nt: TGTGCCAGCAGCGCACGACTAGCGGGGGTCCTCACCGGGGAGCTGTTTTTT
CDR3aa: CASSARLAGVLTGELFF
v_gene: TRBV11-2
abundance: -
j_gene: TRBJ2-2
d_gene: TRBD2

CDR3nt: TGTGCCATCAGTGTTGGGGCAGAGGTCTCCTACAATGAGCAGTTCTTC
CDR3aa: CAISVGAEVSYNEQFF
v_gene: TRBV10-3
abundance: -
j_gene: TRBJ2-1
d_gene: -

CDR3nt: TGTGCCAGTTTAGAGGCGTTCGAGGACACTGAAGCTTTCTTT
CDR3aa: CASLEAFEDTEAFF
v_gene: TRBV6-6
abundance: -
j_gene: TRBJ1-1
d_gene: -

CDR3nt: TGCGCCAGCGAGCTTGGGTGGGGACAGAGCACAGATACGCAGTATTTT
CDR3aa: CASELGWGQSTDTQYF
v_gene: TRBV5-1
abundance: -
j_gene: TRBJ2-3
d_gene: TRBD1

CDR3nt: TGTGCCAGCAGCCGGGACAGGCTTAATGAAAAACTGTTTTTT
CDR3aa: CASSRDRLNEKLFF
v_gene: TRBV7-2
abundance: -
j_gene: TRBJ1-4
d_gene: TRBD1

CDR3nt: TGTGCCAGCAGTCCCCCCGGGGACAACGGCGGCCAGCAGTACTTC
CDR3aa: CASSPPGDNGGQQYF
v_gene: TRBV6-6
abundance: -
j_gene: TRBJ2-7
d_gene: -

CDR3nt: TGTGCCAGCACCTCCTATCTTGGTGAAAAACTGTTTTTT
CDR3aa: CASTSYLGEKLFF
v_gene: TRBV7-2
abundance: -
j_gene: TRBJ1-4
d_gene: -

CDR3nt: TGTGCCAGCAGCTATAGACCGGGACATTATGAGCAGTTCTTC
CDR3aa: CASSYRPGHYEQFF
v_gene: TRBV5-4
abundance: few
j_gene: TRBJ2-1
d_gene: -

CDR3nt: TGTGCCAGCAGTCCCAGCGGGGGGGCCCCAGATACGCAGTATTTT
CDR3aa: CASSPSGGAPDTQYF
v_gene: TRBV6-5
abundance: -
j_gene: TRBJ2-3
d_gene: TRBD2

CDR3nt: TGTGCCAGCTCACTCGGGACAGGGGGTAATAGCAATCAGCCCCAGCATTTT
CDR3aa: CASSLGTGGNSNQPQHF
v_gene: TRBV18
abundance: -
j_gene: TRBJ1-5
d_gene: TRBD1

CDR3nt: TGTGCCAGCAGCCAAGGGACAGGGGGCTTAGCTAATGAAAAACTGTTTTTT
CDR3aa: CASSQGTGGLANEKLFF
v_gene: TRBV4-2
abundance: -
j_gene: TRBJ1-4
d_gene: TRBD1

CDR3nt: TGTGCCAGCAGTTTTAGGGGCAGCTCCTACGAGCAGTACTTC
CDR3aa: CASSFRGSSYEQYF
v_gene: TRBV27
abundance: -
j_gene: TRBJ2-7
d_gene: -

CDR3nt: TGTGCCAGCTCGGACACTTCCTCATATGGCTACACCTTC
CDR3aa: CASSDTSSYGYTF
v_gene: TRBV6-1
abundance: few
j_gene: TRBJ1-2
d_gene: -

CDR3nt: TGTGCCAGCAGTTGGGACAGGAGCTACGAGCAGTACTTT
CDR3aa: CASSWDRSYEQYF
v_gene: TRBV27
abundance: -
j_gene: TRBJ2-7
d_gene: TRBD1

CDR3nt: TGCGCCAGCAGCCTCGGGACAGGGGGGACTGAAGCTTTCTTT
CDR3aa: CASSLGTGGTEAFF
v_gene: TRBV4-1
abundance: -
j_gene: TRBJ1-1
d_gene: TRBD1

CDR3nt: TGTGCCAGCAGTCTACAGGTGAACTATGGCTACACCTTC
CDR3aa: CASSLQVNYGYTF
v_gene: TRBV6-5
abundance: once
j_gene: TRBJ1-2
d_gene: -

CDR3nt: TGTGCCAGTAGTATAGTCGGAGGGCCTCGCTACACCTTC
CDR3aa: CASSIVGGPRYTF
v_gene: TRBV19
abundance: -
j_gene: TRBJ1-2
d_gene: -

CDR3nt: TGTGCCAGCAGCCCCGGGGGGGGTTATCAGCCCCAGCATTTT
CDR3aa: CASSPGGGYQPQHF
v_gene: TRBV7-9
abundance: few
j_gene: TRBJ1-5
d_gene: -

CDR3nt: TGTGCCAGCAGCGGGACTAGCGGGGCCTACAATGAGCAGTTCTTC
CDR3aa: CASSGTSGAYNEQFF
v_gene: TRBV9
abundance: -
j_gene: TRBJ2-1
d_gene: TRBD2

CDR3nt: TGTGCCAGCAGGCCGCAATCCGGGACAGTGAATTCACCCCTCCACTTT
CDR3aa: CASRPQSGTVNSPLHF
v_gene: TRBV4-2
abundance: -
j_gene: TRBJ1-6
d_gene: TRBD1

CDR3nt: TGTGCCAGTAGTATAGAGGGCTCTGGCTACACCTTC
CDR3aa: CASSIEGSGYTF
v_gene: TRBV19
abundance: -
j_gene: TRBJ1-2
d_gene: -

CDR3nt: TGTGCCAGCAGCTTGGGGCAGGGGCTTTACAATGAGCAGTTCTTC
CDR3aa: CASSLGQGLYNEQFF
v_gene: TRBV5-6
abundance: -
j_gene: TRBJ2-1
d_gene: -